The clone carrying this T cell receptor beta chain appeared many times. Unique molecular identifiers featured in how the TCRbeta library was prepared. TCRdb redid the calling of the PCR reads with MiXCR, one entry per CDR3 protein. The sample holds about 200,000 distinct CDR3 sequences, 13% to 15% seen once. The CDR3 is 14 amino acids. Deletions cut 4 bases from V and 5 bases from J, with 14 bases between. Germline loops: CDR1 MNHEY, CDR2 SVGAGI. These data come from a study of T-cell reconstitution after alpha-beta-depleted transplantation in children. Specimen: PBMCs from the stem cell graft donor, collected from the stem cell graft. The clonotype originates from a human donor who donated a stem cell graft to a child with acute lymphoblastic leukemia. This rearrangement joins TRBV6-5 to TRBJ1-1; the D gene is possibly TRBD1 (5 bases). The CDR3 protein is CASSWSQGKTEAFF. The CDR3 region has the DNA TGTGCCAGCAGTTGGAGTCAGGGTAAAACTGAAGCTTTCTTT.